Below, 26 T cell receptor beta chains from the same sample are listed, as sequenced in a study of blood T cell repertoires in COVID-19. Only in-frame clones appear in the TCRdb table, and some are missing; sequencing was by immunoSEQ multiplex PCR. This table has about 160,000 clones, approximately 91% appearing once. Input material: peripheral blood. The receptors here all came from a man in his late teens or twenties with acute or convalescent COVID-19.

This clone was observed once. The CDR3 here is CASSQAQVTDTQYF. The CDR3 DNA reads as TGCGCCAGCAGCCAAGCTCAGGTCACAGATACGCAGTATTTT. The chain has TRBV5-1 and TRBJ2-3; the D is unclear. The CDR3 spans 14 residues. Trimming took off 4 bases at V and 2 bases at J, with 11 bases between the two ends. The germline V gene encodes CDR1 SGHRS and CDR2 YFSETQ.

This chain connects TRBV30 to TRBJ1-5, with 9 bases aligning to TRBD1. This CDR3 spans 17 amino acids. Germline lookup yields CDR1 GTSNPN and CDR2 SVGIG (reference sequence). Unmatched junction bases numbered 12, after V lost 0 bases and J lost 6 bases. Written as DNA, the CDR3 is TGTGCCTGGAGTGTAGGTAAAATAGGACAGGGGATTCAGCCCCAGCATTTT. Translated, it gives CAWSVGKIGQGIQPQHF.

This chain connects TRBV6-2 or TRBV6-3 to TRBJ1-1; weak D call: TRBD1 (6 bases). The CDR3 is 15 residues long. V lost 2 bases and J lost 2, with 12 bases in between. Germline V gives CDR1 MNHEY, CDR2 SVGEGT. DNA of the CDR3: TGTGCCAGCAGTTACGGCAGGGGCCCAAACACTGAAGCTTTCTTT. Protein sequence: CASSYGRGPNTEAFF.

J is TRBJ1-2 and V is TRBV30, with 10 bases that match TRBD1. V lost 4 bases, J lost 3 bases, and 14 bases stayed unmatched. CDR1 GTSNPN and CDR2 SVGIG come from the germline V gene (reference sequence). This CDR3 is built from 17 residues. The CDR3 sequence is CAWKSGTGAFRYYGYTF. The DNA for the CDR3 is TGTGCCTGGAAATCCGGGACAGGGGCTTTTAGGTACTATGGCTACACCTTC.

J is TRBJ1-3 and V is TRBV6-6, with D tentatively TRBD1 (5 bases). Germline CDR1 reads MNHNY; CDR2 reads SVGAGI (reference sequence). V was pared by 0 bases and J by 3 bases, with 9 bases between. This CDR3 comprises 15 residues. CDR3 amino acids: CASSYSSQGGNTIYF. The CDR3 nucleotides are TGTGCCAGCAGTTACTCTTCCCAGGGTGGAAACACCATATATTTT.

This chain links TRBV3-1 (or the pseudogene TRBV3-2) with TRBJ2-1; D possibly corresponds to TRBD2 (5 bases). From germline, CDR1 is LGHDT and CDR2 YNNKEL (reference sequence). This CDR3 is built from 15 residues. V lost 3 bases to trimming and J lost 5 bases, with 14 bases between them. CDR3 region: CASSQAFGLNNEQFF. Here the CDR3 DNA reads TGTGCCAGCAGCCAGGCCTTTGGACTGAACAATGAGCAGTTCTTC.

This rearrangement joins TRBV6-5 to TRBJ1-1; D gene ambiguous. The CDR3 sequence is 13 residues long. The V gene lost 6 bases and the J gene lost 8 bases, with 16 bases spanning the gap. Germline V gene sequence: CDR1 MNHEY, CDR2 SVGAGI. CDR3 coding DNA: TGTGCCAGCAGGGCCTCCGGAGTATACGAAGCTTTCTTT. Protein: CASRASGVYEAFF.

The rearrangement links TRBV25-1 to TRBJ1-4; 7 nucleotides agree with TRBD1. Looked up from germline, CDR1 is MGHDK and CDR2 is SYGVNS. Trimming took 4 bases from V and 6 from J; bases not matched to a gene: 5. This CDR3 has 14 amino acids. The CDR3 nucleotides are TGTGCCAGCAGTGGGACAGGAGAGCATGAAAAACTGTTTTTT. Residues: CASSGTGEHEKLFF.

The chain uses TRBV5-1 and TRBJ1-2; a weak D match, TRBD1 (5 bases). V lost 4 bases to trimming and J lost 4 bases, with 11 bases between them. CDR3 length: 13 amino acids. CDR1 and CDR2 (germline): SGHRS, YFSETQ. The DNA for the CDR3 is TGCGCCAGCAGCCGTGACAGATTCTATGGCTACACCTTC. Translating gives CASSRDRFYGYTF. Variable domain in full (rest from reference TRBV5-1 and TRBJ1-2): KAGVTQTPRYLIKTRGQQVTLSCSPISGHRSVSWYQQTPGQGLQFLFEYFSETQRNKGNFPGRFSGRQFSNSRSEMNVSTLELGDSALYLCASSRDRFYGYTFGSGTRLTVV.

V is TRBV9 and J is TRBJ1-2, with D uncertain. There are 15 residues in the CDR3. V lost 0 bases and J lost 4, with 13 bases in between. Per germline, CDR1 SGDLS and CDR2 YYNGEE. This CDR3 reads CASSVGDTISYGYTF. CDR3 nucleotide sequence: TGTGCCAGCAGCGTAGGCGACACGATCAGCTATGGCTACACCTTC.

Here the CDR3 reads CASSEGRGPEEAFF. The DNA for the CDR3 is TGTGCCAGCAGTGAGGGCAGGGGACCCGAGGAAGCTTTCTTT. V is TRBV2 and J is TRBJ1-1; perhaps TRBD1 as D (6 bases). CDR3 length: 14 amino acids. Trimming pared 3 bases from V and 8 bases from J, leaving 16 bases between. Germline lookup yields CDR1 SNHLY and CDR2 FYNNEI.

Written as DNA, the CDR3 is TGCGCCAGCAGCTGGGGGGTTGAGAACACTGAAGCTTTCTTT. This gives the protein CASSWGVENTEAFF. J is TRBJ1-1 and V is TRBV5-1; D is perhaps TRBD1 (5 bases). The V and J ends lost 3 bases and 1 base respectively, with 10 bases between them. Germline V gives CDR1 SGHRS, CDR2 YFSETQ. This CDR3 comprises 14 residues.

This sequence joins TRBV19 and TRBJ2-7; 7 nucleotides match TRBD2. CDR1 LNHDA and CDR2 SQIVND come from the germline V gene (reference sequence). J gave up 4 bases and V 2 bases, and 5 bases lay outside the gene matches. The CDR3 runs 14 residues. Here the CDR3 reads CASSIRQGGYEQYF. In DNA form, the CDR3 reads TGTGCCAGTAGTATAAGGCAGGGAGGGTACGAGCAGTACTTC.

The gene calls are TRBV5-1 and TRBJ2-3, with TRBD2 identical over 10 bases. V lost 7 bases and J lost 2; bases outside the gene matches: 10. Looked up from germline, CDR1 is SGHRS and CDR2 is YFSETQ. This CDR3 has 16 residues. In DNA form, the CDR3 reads TGCGCCAGCGCGTCCTGGCTAGCGGGGGTCACAGATACGCAGTATTTT. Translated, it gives CASASWLAGVTDTQYF.

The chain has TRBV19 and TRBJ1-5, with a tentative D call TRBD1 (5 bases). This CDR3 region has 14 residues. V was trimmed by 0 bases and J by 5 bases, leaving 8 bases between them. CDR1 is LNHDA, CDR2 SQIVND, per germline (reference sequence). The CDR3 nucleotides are TGTGCCAGTAGTATAGAGCCCAGGGATCAGCCCCAGCATTTT. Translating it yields CASSIEPRDQPQHF.

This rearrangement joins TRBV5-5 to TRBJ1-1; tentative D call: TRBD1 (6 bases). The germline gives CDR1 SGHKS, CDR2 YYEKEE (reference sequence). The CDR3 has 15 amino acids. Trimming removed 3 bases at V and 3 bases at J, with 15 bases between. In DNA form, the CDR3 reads TGTGCCAGCAGCTCCAGGGGTTTCGAGCACACTGAAGCTTTCTTT. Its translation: CASSSRGFEHTEAFF. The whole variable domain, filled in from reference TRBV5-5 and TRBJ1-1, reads DAGVTQSPTHLIKTRGQQVTLRCSPISGHKSVSWYQQVLGQGPQFIFQYYEKEERGRGNFPDRFSARQFPNYSSELNVNALLLGDSALYLCASSSRGFEHTEAFFGQGTRLTVV.

The chain's CDR3 is CASSPQGRFEAFF. DNA of the CDR3: TGTGCCAGCAGCCCCCAGGGGCGCTTTGAAGCTTTCTTT. The chain recombines TRBV7-9 with TRBJ1-1, with a tentative D call TRBD1 (6 bases). Germline CDR1 and CDR2: SEHNR and FQNEAQ (reference sequence). The CDR3 has 13 amino acids. The V end lost 5 bases, the J end lost 7 bases, and 14 bases lay between the germline ends.

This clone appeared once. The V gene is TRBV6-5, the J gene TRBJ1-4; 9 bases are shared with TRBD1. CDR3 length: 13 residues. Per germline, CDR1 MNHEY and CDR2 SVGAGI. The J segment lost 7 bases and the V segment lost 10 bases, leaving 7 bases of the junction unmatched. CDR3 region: CATRTGDGEKLFF. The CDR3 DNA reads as TGTGCCACGAGGACAGGGGACGGTGAAAAACTGTTTTTT.

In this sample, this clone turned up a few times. CDR3 region: CASSLQASSEGKQYF. CDR3 bases: TGTGCCAGCAGCTTGCAAGCGAGCTCAGAGGGAAAGCAGTACTTC. The genes are TRBV5-5 and TRBJ2-7; D might be TRBD2 (5 bases). With 1 base removed from V and 8 bases from J, the gap between germline ends came to 19 bases. The germline gives CDR1 SGHKS, CDR2 YYEKEE (reference sequence). CDR3 length: 15 residues.

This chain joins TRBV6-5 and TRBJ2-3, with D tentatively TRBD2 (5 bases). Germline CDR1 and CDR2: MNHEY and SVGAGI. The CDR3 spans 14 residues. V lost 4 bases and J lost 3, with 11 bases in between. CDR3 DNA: TGTGCCAGCAGTTGGACTCGGGGTACAGATACGCAGTATTTT. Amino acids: CASSWTRGTDTQYF.

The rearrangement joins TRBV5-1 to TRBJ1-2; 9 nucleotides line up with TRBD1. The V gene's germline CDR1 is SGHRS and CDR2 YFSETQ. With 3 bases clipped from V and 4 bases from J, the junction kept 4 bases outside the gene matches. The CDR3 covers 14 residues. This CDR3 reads CASSSDRGGYGYTF. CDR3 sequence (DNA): TGCGCCAGCAGCTCGGACAGGGGAGGCTATGGCTACACCTTC.

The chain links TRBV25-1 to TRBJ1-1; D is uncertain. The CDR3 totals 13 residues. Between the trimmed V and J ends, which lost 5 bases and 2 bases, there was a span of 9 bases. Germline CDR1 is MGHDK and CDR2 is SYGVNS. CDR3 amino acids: CASSLEINTEAFF. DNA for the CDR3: TGTGCCAGCAGTTTAGAGATAAACACTGAAGCTTTCTTT.

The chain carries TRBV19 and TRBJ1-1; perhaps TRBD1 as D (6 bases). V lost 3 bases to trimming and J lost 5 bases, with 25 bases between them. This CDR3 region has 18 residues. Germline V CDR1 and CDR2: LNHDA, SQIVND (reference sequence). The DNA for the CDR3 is TGTGCCAGTAGTATGGGAACAGGGAATTTTTGGTTGGGGACTGAAGCTTTCTTT. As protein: CASSMGTGNFWLGTEAFF.

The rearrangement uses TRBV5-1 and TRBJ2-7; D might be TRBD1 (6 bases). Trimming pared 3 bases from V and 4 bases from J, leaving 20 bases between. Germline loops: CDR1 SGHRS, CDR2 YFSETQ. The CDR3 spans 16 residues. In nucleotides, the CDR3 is TGCGCCAGCAGCTCATATTCCCCCACCACAGGGTACGAGCAGTACTTC. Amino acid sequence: CASSSYSPTTGYEQYF.

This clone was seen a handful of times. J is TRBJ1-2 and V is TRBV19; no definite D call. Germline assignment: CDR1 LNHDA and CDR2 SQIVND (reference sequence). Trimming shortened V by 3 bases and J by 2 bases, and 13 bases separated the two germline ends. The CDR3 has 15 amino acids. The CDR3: CASSITATSNYGYTF. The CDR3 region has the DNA TGTGCCAGTAGTATTACGGCGACATCCAACTATGGCTACACCTTC.

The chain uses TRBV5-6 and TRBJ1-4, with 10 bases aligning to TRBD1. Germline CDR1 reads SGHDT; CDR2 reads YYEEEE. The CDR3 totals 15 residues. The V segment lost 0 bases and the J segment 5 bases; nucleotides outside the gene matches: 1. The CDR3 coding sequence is TGTGCCAGCAGCTTGGGGGACAGGGGAAATGAAAAACTGTTTTTT. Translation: CASSLGDRGNEKLFF.